A single sample gave rise to the 20 T cell receptor beta chains below, sequenced in a study of regulatory T cells in long-lasting Graves disease. To make TCR beta libraries, researchers used iRepertoire HTBI primers and Arm-PCR of CDR3 regions. MiXCR, run by TCRdb on the multiplex PCR reads, gives a single entry per CDR3 protein. This sample has roughly 700,000 distinct CDR3 sequences, with roughly 30% found just once. Time point defined: persistent/refractory GD, antithyroid drugs over 5 years with positive TRAb. Isolated PBMC RNA provided the starting material for the TCR library. The sample was peripheral blood mononuclear cells (PBMCs), taken when the disease was refractory, from a patient treated with antithyroid drugs. The origin of the receptors is a female donor with Graves disease.

This clonotype was detected only a few times. The rearrangement links TRBV27 to TRBJ1-2, with 9 bases that match TRBD1. The germline CDR1 and CDR2 sequences are MNHEY and SMNVEV (reference sequence). V gave up 5 bases and J gave up 8 bases; unmatched junction bases: 12. CDR3 length equals 15 residues. The CDR3 DNA follows: TGTGCCAGCAGTAGGGACAGGGTGGTAGTAAACGGCTACACCTTC. Translated: CASSRDRVVVNGYTF.

This rearrangement joins TRBV5-6 to TRBJ2-7; possibly TRBD1 for D (5 bases). Trimming shortened V by 0 bases and J by 7 bases, and 17 bases separated the two germline ends. Germline V lookup: CDR1 SGHDT, CDR2 YYEEEE. CDR3 size: 15 residues. CDR3 nucleotides: TGTGCCAGCAGCTTGGCCATGGACATAACGAGGGAGCAGTACTTC. It translates to CASSLAMDITREQYF.

The V gene is TRBV20-1, the J gene TRBJ2-7; TRBD1 or TRBD2 may be the D gene (6 bases each). The CDR3 consists of 15 residues. Germline CDR1 DFQATT, CDR2 SNEGSKA (reference sequence). Trimming stripped 0 bases from V and 1 base from J, with 13 bases between. The CDR3 DNA reads as TGCAGTGCTAGAGATAGGAGGGGGGAATCCTACGAGCAGTACTTC. Protein sequence: CSARDRRGESYEQYF.

The J gene is TRBJ2-2, the V gene TRBV28; D may correspond to TRBD1 or TRBD2 (6 bases each). Trimming left V 8 bases short and J 6 bases short, with 13 bases between. From germline, CDR1 is MDHEN and CDR2 SYDVKM. This CDR3 has 13 residues. The CDR3 region is CASGGGIPGELFF. The CDR3 DNA reads as TGTGCCAGCGGAGGGGGGATTCCCGGGGAGCTGTTTTTT.

This clonotype was seen a few times. V and J are TRBV11-2 and TRBJ2-5; no firm D call. Germline V gene data show CDR1 as SGHAT and CDR2 as FQNNGV. The CDR3 covers 15 residues. V lost 1 base to trimming and J lost 2 bases, with 11 bases between them. The CDR3 here is CASSLASRPQETQYF. The CDR3 bases are TGTGCCAGCAGCTTAGCTTCGCGGCCACAAGAGACCCAGTACTTC.

This clonotype showed up many times. V is TRBV6-5 and J is TRBJ2-2; 9 bases fit TRBD1. The germline V gene has CDR1 MNHEY and CDR2 SVGAGI. V lost 0 bases to trimming and J lost 4 bases; unmatched junction nucleotides: 0. This CDR3 has 15 amino acids. CDR3 DNA: TGTGCCAGCAGTTACTCGACAGGGGGCACCGGGGAGCTGTTTTTT. Translated, it gives CASSYSTGGTGELFF.

This clonotype has more than one count but fewer than ten. The J gene is TRBJ1-5, the V gene TRBV20-1, with D perhaps matching TRBD1 (5 bases). The CDR3 is 18 amino acids. Germline V gene data show CDR1 as DFQATT and CDR2 as SNEGSKA (reference sequence). V lost 0 bases, J lost 0 bases, and 18 bases lay in between. CDR3 amino acids: CSARDRAGPNDSNQPQHF. Here the CDR3 DNA reads TGCAGTGCTAGAGACAGGGCAGGTCCAAATGATAGCAATCAGCCCCAGCATTTT.

The chain uses TRBV5-1 and TRBJ2-7; 9 bases map to TRBD2. The germline V gene has CDR1 SGHRS and CDR2 YFSETQ. Trimming cost V 1 base and J 7 bases; bases outside gene matches: 3. This CDR3 is built from 13 residues. The CDR3 DNA is TGCGCCAGCAGCTTGCTAGCGGGACAGGAGCAGTACTTC. This translates into CASSLLAGQEQYF.

The chain employs TRBV30 and TRBJ2-6; 7 nucleotides agree with TRBD1. The CDR3 spans 17 residues. V gave up 5 bases and J gave up 0 bases; unmatched junction bases: 10. The V gene's germline CDR1 is GTSNPN and CDR2 SVGIG (reference sequence). CDR3 DNA sequence: TGTGCCTGGGAGCCGGGACAGTTACACTCTGGGGCCAACGTCCTGACTTTC. It specifies CAWEPGQLHSGANVLTF.

This clonotype was detected many times. This rearrangement joins TRBV12-3 or TRBV12-4 to TRBJ1-1, with 8 nucleotides matching TRBD1. With V trimmed by 6 bases and J by 3 bases, 3 bases remained unmatched. The CDR3 is 13 residues long. The CDR3 DNA follows: TGTGCCAGCAGGCTACAGGGGGACACTGAAGCTTTCTTT. Translated, it gives CASRLQGDTEAFF.

The chain has TRBV6-2 or TRBV6-3 and TRBJ2-6; D uncertain. The CDR3 runs 18 residues. V lost 5 bases and J lost 4, with 21 bases in between. Germline CDR1 MNHEY, CDR2 SVGEGT. CDR3 protein: CASSTPFVKGKGANVLTF. The CDR3 DNA sequence: TGTGCCAGCAGTACCCCCTTCGTTAAGGGTAAAGGGGCCAACGTCCTGACTTTC.

A few counts support this clonotype. The V call is TRBV10-3, the J call TRBJ1-4; 8 positions match TRBD1. Germline CDR1 ENHRY, CDR2 SYGVKD. V lost 2 bases to trimming and J lost 7 bases; unmatched junction nucleotides: 6. CDR3 length: 15 amino acids. The CDR3 DNA sequence: TGTGCCATCAGTGAGGGGCAGGGGGCGCGTGAAAAACTGTTTTTT. The encoded protein is CAISEGQGAREKLFF.

This clonotype was detected ten times or more. This chain connects TRBV12-3 or TRBV12-4 to TRBJ1-2; maybe TRBD1 (6 bases). The V gene lost 2 bases and the J gene lost 6 bases, with 10 bases spanning the gap. The CDR3 is made up of 13 amino acids. The CDR3 nucleotides are TGTGCCAGCAGTTTAAACAGGGATCATGGCTACACCTTC. Its protein is CASSLNRDHGYTF.

This clonotype was observed a handful of times. J is TRBJ1-3 and V is TRBV12-3 or TRBV12-4; D remains unclear. Trimming removed 5 bases at V and 0 bases at J, with 11 bases between. CDR3 length: 15 residues. Here the CDR3 DNA reads TGTGCCAGCAGTCCCGTGCGGACCTCTGGAAACACCATATATTTT. Protein product: CASSPVRTSGNTIYF.

This clonotype turned up a few times. This chain links TRBV7-9 with TRBJ2-7; 9 bases are shared with TRBD1. Per germline, CDR1 SEHNR and CDR2 FQNEAQ (reference sequence). The CDR3 length is 14 residues. Trimming removed 4 bases from V and 6 bases from J; junction bases left unmatched: 7. The CDR3 region has the DNA TGTGCCAGCAGCTGCTCGGGACAGGGTTGCGAGCAGTACTTC. Amino acid sequence: CASSCSGQGCEQYF.

V and J are TRBV6-2 or TRBV6-3 and TRBJ2-2, with D possibly being TRBD1 (5 bases). The CDR3 runs 14 residues. V was trimmed by 5 bases and J by 2 bases, leaving 9 bases between them. Germline V lookup: CDR1 MNHEY, CDR2 SVGEGT. CDR3 loop: CASSRRGNTGELFF. CDR3 sequence (DNA): TGTGCCAGCAGTAGAAGGGGCAACACCGGGGAGCTGTTTTTT.

This clonotype was detected many times. V usage is TRBV7-3 and J usage is TRBJ2-5; 7 positions match TRBD2. The assigned J gene may be wrong: the sequence end matches TRBJ2-1 better. Germline V gene sequence: CDR1 SGHTA, CDR2 FQGTGA. This CDR3 contains 16 residues. CDR3 bases: TGTGCCAGCAGCTTAACTGGAGGGAGGGCGCAGAATGAGCAGTTCTTC. It translates to CASSLTGGRAQNEQFF.

In this sample, this clonotype turned up once. The junction shows a germline mismatch at one end, possibly a read error. This rearrangement joins TRBV12-3 or TRBV12-4 to TRBJ1-1; D is uncertain. The CDR3 sequence is 13 residues long. This CDR3 reads CASSITTNTGAFF. CDR3 nucleotides: TGTGCCAGCAGTATTACCACAAACACTGGAGCTTTCTTT.

This clonotype was seen only a few times. CDR3 region: CASSRRTSGRGAYEQYF. The CDR3 DNA follows: TGTGCCAGCAGCCGCCGGACTAGCGGGAGGGGGGCCTACGAGCAGTACTTC. The V call is TRBV6-1, the J call TRBJ2-7; 15 bases agree with TRBD2. Germline V lookup: CDR1 MNHNS, CDR2 SASEGT. The length of the CDR3 is 17 residues. Trimming took 6 bases from V and 2 from J; bases not matched to a gene: 8.

This clonotype occurred a few times. J is TRBJ2-7 and V is TRBV7-3, with 15 bases matching TRBD2. This CDR3 spans 16 amino acids. Germline CDR1 and CDR2: SGHTA and FQGTGA. Trimming removed 5 bases from V and 4 bases from J; junction bases left unmatched: 6. The CDR3 region is CASSPGLAGGKYEQYF. The CDR3 DNA reads TGTGCCAGCAGCCCGGGACTAGCGGGAGGAAAGTACGAGCAGTACTTC.